This TCR beta chain was captured by sequencing in a study of blood T cell repertoires in COVID-19. This table comes from immunoSEQ multiplex PCR, and its TCRdb copy is limited to in-frame clones, with some not included. Seen here are some 150,000 clones, about 85% observed once, and the top ten hold roughly 1.1%. The CDR3 sequence is 15 residues long. Germline V CDR1 and CDR2: MGHRA, YSYEKL. V shed 3 bases and J shed 2 bases, with 11 bases lying between them. The TCR was taken from a man in his fifties or sixties who had recovered from COVID-19. The sample comprised peripheral blood. The chain has TRBV4-1 and TRBJ1-3; D remains ambiguous. The CDR3 region has the DNA TGCGCCAGCAGCCAGGCAGAGGCGACTGGAAACACCATATATTTT. Amino acids: CASSQAEATGNTIYF.